This T cell receptor beta chain comes out of a study of cytomegalovirus exposure and HLA in healthy donors. Of note for this clone: Its antigen remains unidentified.

Germline V gene data show CDR1 as MNHNY and CDR2 as SVGAGI (reference sequence). This CDR3 is 13 amino acids long. The V end was cut by 8 bases, the J end by 3 bases, with 11 bases between. Study-level results: Across donors, sequencing depth was assumed by presence/absence analyses to be roughly uniform. Earlier analysis yielded a pattern in which most TCR beta V segments were productive about 90% or about 30% of the time.

Primers included in the PCR were 60 Vbeta and 13 Jbeta primers. TCRdb keeps only in-frame clones here, not all; method: immunoSEQ multiplex PCR. The sample has some 170,000 clones, under 80% seen once. This clonotype was obtained from a human donor in good health. The rearrangement links TRBV6-6 to TRBJ1-5; D remains unclear. Material: PBMCs. The CDR3 loop is CASSQNTNQPQHF. CDR3 nucleotide sequence: TGTGCCAGCTCGCAGAACACCAATCAGCCCCAGCATTTT.